A selection of T cell receptor beta chains follows, all from one sample in a study of blood T cell repertoires in COVID-19. This table comes from immunoSEQ multiplex PCR, and its TCRdb copy is limited to in-frame clones, with some not included. The table lists hundreds of thousands of clones, around 89% of them singletons. The material sequenced was PBMCs or T cells enriched from blood (not recorded which). These receptor sequences come from a man aged 18 to 30 who had recovered from COVID-19. The CDR3 runs from the conserved cysteine through the conserved F or W. Fields, in order: CDR3 length, D gene, J gene, clone size, V gene, CDR3 DNA, CDR3 protein. D genes are given only for firm matches. Clone size appears in some rows only: once, few, many, or a class for an expanded clone.

15,TRBD1,TRBJ1-6,-,TRBV7-2,TGTGCCAGCAGCCCAGGGGGCTCCTATAATTCACCCCTCCACTTT,CASSPGGSYNSPLHF
10,-,TRBJ1-4,-,TRBV20-1,TGCAGTGCTAGGAGGGAAAAACTGTTTTTT,CSARREKLFF
14,-,TRBJ1-1,-,TRBV7-9,TGTGCCAGCAGCTTAATGCAGGGGATGGACGAAGCTTTCTTT,CASSLMQGMDEAFF
11,-,TRBJ1-2,-,TRBV9,TGTGCCAGCAGCCTAGAAAGCAGCTACACCTTC,CASSLESSYTF
18,TRBD2,TRBJ2-1,-,TRBV5-1,TGCGCCAGCAGCTTCGGGACTAGCGGGGGCCTCTCCTACAATGAGCAGTTCTTC,CASSFGTSGGLSYNEQFF
16,-,TRBJ2-7,-,TRBV7-2,TGTGCCAGCAGCTTATTGAGAGGTTATAGCTCCTACGAGCAGTACTTC,CASSLLRGYSSYEQYF
13,-,TRBJ1-2,once,TRBV27,TGTGCCAGCAGTTCCTGGCGGGGGAATGGCTACACCTTC,CASSSWRGNGYTF
15,TRBD1,TRBJ2-2,-,TRBV4-3,TGCGCCAGCAGCCGGACAGGGTATTTCACCGGGGAGCTGTTTTTT,CASSRTGYFTGELFF
14,TRBD1,TRBJ1-5,-,TRBV6-5,TGTGCCAGCAGAAACAGGGGGGGCGGTCAGCCCCAGCATTTT,CASRNRGGGQPQHF
16,-,TRBJ2-1,once,TRBV24-1,TGTGCCACCAGTGACGCCGGGACAAAGAGGGTGAATGAGCAGTTCTTC,CATSDAGTKRVNEQFF
13,TRBD1,TRBJ1-5,once,TRBV28,TGTGCCAGCAGAACAGGGGGCTGGCAGCCCCAGCATTTT,CASRTGGWQPQHF
14,-,TRBJ1-6,-,TRBV6-1,TGTGCCAGCAGTGAAGGGCAGGTCCATTCACCCCTCCACTTT,CASSEGQVHSPLHF
13,TRBD1,TRBJ2-1,-,TRBV27,TGTGCCAGCAGTTCCGGGACAGGGAATGAGCAGTTCTTC,CASSSGTGNEQFF
15,TRBD1,TRBJ2-7,-,TRBV11-2,TGTGCCAGCCTACGATTGACAGGGAGCTCCTACGAGCAGTACTTC,CASLRLTGSSYEQYF
16,TRBD1,TRBJ1-1,-,TRBV9,TGTGCCAGCAGCGTAGGAATAGGACAGGTGAACACTGAAGCTTTCTTT,CASSVGIGQVNTEAFF
13,TRBD1,TRBJ1-1,-,TRBV2,TGTGCCAGCACCCTACAGGGGTACACTGAAGCTTTCTTT,CASTLQGYTEAFF
13,TRBD1,TRBJ1-2,-,TRBV20-1,TGCAGTGCCAGTACAGGGGTGGACTATGGCTACACCTTC,CSASTGVDYGYTF
14,-,TRBJ2-7,-,TRBV6-1,TGTGCCAGCAGTGAATGGGGCGGTTCCTACGAGCAGTACTTC,CASSEWGGSYEQYF
16,TRBD1,TRBJ2-3,-,TRBV19,TGTGCCAGTAGTATCGCGGGACAGGGCTTCTCAGATACGCAGTATTTT,CASSIAGQGFSDTQYF
17,TRBD1,TRBJ2-7,once,TRBV2,TGTGCCAGCAGTCAACCTGGGACAGGGGGACCCTCCTACGAGCAGTACTTC,CASSQPGTGGPSYEQYF
15,-,TRBJ2-2,-,TRBV19,TGTGCCAGTACCCTGCGGGCAGGGGGGTACGGGGAGCTGTTTTTT,CASTLRAGGYGELFF
13,-,TRBJ2-5,-,TRBV7-8,TGTGCCAGCGGCCGGACTGATCAAGAGACCCAGTACTTC,CASGRTDQETQYF
15,-,TRBJ1-1,-,TRBV4-2,TGTGCCAGCAGCCAACCCGGGACGGGGGGCACTGAAGCTTTCTTT,CASSQPGTGGTEAFF
15,-,TRBJ1-2,-,TRBV14,TGTGCCAGCAGCCAAGCAATTACCCCCGGGGGAGGCTACACCTTC,CASSQAITPGGGYTF
15,TRBD1,TRBJ1-5,-,TRBV28,TGTGCCAGCACCACACCCGGGACAGGGGGTGGGCCCCAGCATTTT,CASTTPGTGGGPQHF